The clone carrying this T cell receptor (beta chain) has just a few counts. Its target is unknown. The V end lost 5 bases, the J end lost 2 bases, and 13 bases lay between the germline ends. The CDR3 spans 15 residues. Germline CDR1 and CDR2: SGHRS and YFSETQ. This entry belongs to a study of beta chain features in type 1 diabetes. Study-wide points: PCR might preferentially amplify shorter templates, equally in patients and controls. Insertions at VDJ junctions were less frequent in type 1 diabetes patients. These patients also deleted more nucleotides at the same junctions. Because the template was cDNA, high-expressing cells might be over-represented. TCRB CDR3s from Type 1 diabetes patients were moderately but significantly shorter in all four CD4+ subsets.

cDNA synthesis used the whole RNA isolate, giving expressed TCRB sequences. The method was immunoSEQ multiplex PCR; TCRdb's version includes in-frame clones alone and lacks a portion of them. The data show about 240,000 clones, with more than 11% seen just once and about 0.02% held by the top ten. The TCR originated in a young man with type 1 diabetes. Sequenced material: naive CD4+ T cells from blood. This chain connects TRBV5-1 to TRBJ2-2; a possible D gene is TRBD1 (6 bases). Here the CDR3 DNA reads TGCGCCAGCAGGACCGGGACATCTAACACCGGGGAGCTGTTTTTT. Translated, it gives CASRTGTSNTGELFF. Together with reference TRBV5-1 and TRBJ2-2, the CDR3 gives the full variable domain: KAGVTQTPRYLIKTRGQQVTLSCSPISGHRSVSWYQQTPGQGLQFLFEYFSETQRNKGNFPGRFSGRQFSNSRSEMNVSTLELGDSALYLCASRTGTSNTGELFFGEGSRLTVL.